The present T cell receptor (beta chain) was sequenced within a study of T cells in Graves' hyperthyroidism and ophthalmopathy. The V segment lost 5 bases and the J segment 7 bases; nucleotides outside the gene matches: 9. This CDR3 is built from 14 residues. Germline V lookup: CDR1 SGHVS, CDR2 FQNEAQ. This clonotype was observed many times. Amplification of TCR beta CDR3 regions was performed using RNA transcripts as template. In the first-round RT-PCR of the TCR CDR3, the HTBI primer set was used. TCRdb processed the multiplex PCR reads anew with MiXCR; each CDR3 protein has one entry. The profile shows about 250,000 distinct CDR3 sequences, approximately 25% of them singletons.

The source material was blood. The rearrangement uses TRBV7-8 and TRBJ2-7; 9 bases line up with TRBD1. The clonotype originates from a woman between 35 and 50 years old with Graves' ophthalmopathy. CDR3 sequence: CASSPKQGAGEQYF. The CDR3 DNA sequence: TGTGCCAGCAGCCCAAAACAGGGGGCGGGAGAGCAGTACTTC.